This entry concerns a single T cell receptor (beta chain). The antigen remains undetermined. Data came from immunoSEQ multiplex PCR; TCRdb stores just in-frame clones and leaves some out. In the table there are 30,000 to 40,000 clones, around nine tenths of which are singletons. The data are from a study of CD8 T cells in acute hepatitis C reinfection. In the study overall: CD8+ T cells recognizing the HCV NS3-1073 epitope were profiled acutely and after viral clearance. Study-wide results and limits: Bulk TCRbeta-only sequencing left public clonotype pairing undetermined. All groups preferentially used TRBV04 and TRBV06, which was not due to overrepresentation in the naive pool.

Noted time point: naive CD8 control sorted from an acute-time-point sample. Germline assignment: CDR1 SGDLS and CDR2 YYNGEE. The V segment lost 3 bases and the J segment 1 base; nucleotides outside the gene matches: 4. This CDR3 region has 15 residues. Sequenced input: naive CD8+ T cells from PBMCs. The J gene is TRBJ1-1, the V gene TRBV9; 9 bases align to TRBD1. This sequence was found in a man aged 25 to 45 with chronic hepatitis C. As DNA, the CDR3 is TGTGCCAGCAGCGGAACGACAGGGGGGAACACTGAAGCTTTCTTT. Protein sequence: CASSGTTGGNTEAFF.